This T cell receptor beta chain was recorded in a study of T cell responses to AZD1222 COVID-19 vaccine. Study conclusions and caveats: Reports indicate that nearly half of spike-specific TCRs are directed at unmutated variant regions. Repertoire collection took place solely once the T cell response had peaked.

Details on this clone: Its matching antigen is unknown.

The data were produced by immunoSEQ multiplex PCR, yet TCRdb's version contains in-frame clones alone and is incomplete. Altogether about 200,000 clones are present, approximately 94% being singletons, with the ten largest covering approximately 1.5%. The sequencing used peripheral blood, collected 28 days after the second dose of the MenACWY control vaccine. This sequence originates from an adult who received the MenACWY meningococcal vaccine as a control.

CDR3 nucleotides: TGTGCCACCAGCAGTGGGAGGGGTATCAATGAGCAGTTCTTC. It specifies CATSSGRGINEQFF. V is TRBV15 and J is TRBJ2-1; 7 nucleotides match TRBD2. The germline gives CDR1 LNHNV, CDR2 YYDKDF (reference sequence). The junction had 5 bases not matched to a gene; V was cut back by 3 bases and J by 6 bases. This CDR3 region has 14 residues. The full variable domain, in which reference TRBV15 and TRBJ2-1 provide the parts outside the CDR3, is DAMVIQNPRYQVTQFGKPVTLSCSQTLNHNVMYWYQQKSSQAPKLLFHYYDKDFNNEADTPDNFQSRRPNTSFCFLDIRSPGLGDTAMYLCATSSGRGINEQFFGPGTRLTVL.